This TCR beta chain derives from a study of T-cell reconstitution after alpha-beta-depleted transplantation in children. Comments on this clonotype: Its antigen is undetermined.

Deletions cut 4 bases from V and 4 bases from J, with 12 bases between. The germline V gene has CDR1 SGHTA and CDR2 FQGTGA. The CDR3 has 14 residues. Study-level findings and limits: At the one-year point after transplant, T-cell counts and TCRbeta diversity were found to come mostly from T cells that had been newly produced. Surviving recipient cells, namely T cells and thymic progenitors, were the source of high day-60 TCRbeta diversity in some patients. Alpha-beta T cells about two months after transplant reportedly derived from several hundred expanded graft clones.

The library targeted TCRbeta and was prepared with unique molecular identifiers. One entry per CDR3 protein, called by TCRdb with MiXCR from the PCR reads. The table has 250,000 to 300,000 distinct CDR3 sequences, around 7.1% seen once; the top ten hold about 9.1%. The chain joins TRBV7-3 to TRBJ2-3; D tentatively reads TRBD1 or TRBD2 (6 bases each). The specimen was peripheral blood, collected 360 days after TCRalphabeta/CD19-depleted stem cell transplant. The clonotype was recovered from a female patient between 2 and 15 years old who had a stem cell transplant for Fanconi anemia, so the T cells may come from the graft donor. This CDR3 reads CASSSLRGADTQYF. The CDR3 coding sequence is TGTGCCAGCAGCTCCCTAAGGGGGGCAGATACGCAGTATTTT.